This T cell receptor (beta chain) was sequenced in a study of a mutant IDH1 vaccine in newly diagnosed glioma. About the research overall: Either 4-6 weeks after radiotherapy alone or alongside temozolomide, vaccination was begun. Treatment recipients were approximately 60% male and around 40% female, and their mean age was approximately 43 years.

In its sample, this clone was seen a few times. The target antigen is unknown. Germline CDR1 SQVTM, CDR2 ANQGSEA. The CDR3 consists of 13 residues. The V gene end was trimmed by 5 bases and the J gene end by 4 bases; junction bases not matched to a gene: 3. Profiling relied on immunoSEQ multiplex PCR, and the TCRdb table lists in-frame clones only, not all of them. The table shows 10,000 to 15,000 clones, with roughly 79% occurring only once. Described time point: week 47, end of study. Each dose delivered 300 ug of mutant IDH1 20-mer peptide subcutaneously with imiquimod. The sequence was obtained from a woman in her thirties or forties with glioma. This sequence joins TRBV29-1 and TRBJ1-1; 11 nucleotides line up with TRBD1. The sample was PBMCs, taken from a glioma patient whose treatment included an IDH1 peptide vaccine. The CDR3 is CSVTGTGGTEAFF. The CDR3 coding sequence is TGCAGCGTTACCGGGACAGGGGGCACTGAAGCTTTCTTT.